This note documents a single T cell receptor beta chain sequence. Its cognate antigen is unknown. This entry belongs to a study of T cell responses to AZD1222 COVID-19 vaccine. The study, taken as a whole, reports: As reported, nearly half of all spike-specific TCRs target variant regions that are unmutated.

Profiled with immunoSEQ multiplex PCR; TCRdb holds only in-frame clones, not every one. The sample holds 100,000 to 120,000 clones, more than 90% seen once. The length of the CDR3 is 12 residues. The V gene lost 0 bases and the J gene lost 4 bases, with 4 bases spanning the gap. Germline loops: CDR1 MGHRA, CDR2 YSYEKL. This receptor was obtained from an adult who received the AZD1222 COVID-19 vaccine. The specimen was peripheral blood, collected 28 days after the second AZD1222 dose. V is TRBV4-1 and J is TRBJ2-7, with no clear D. CDR3 in amino acids: CASSQDRYEQYF. CDR3 sequence (DNA): TGCGCCAGCAGCCAAGATCGGTACGAGCAGTACTTC.